This T cell receptor (beta chain) was recovered during a study of blood T cell repertoires in COVID-19. As for this clone: The junction and the germline gene differ at one end; a read error may be behind it.

The CDR3 extends over 13 amino acids. CDR1 is SQVTM, CDR2 ANQGSEA, per germline. TCRdb's copy holds only in-frame clones and misses some; the assay was immunoSEQ multiplex PCR. The top ten hold about an eighth of the sample, which has about 130,000 clones, around nine tenths seen once. The sequencing input was peripheral blood. The sequence was collected from a woman in her sixties or seventies with COVID-19, enrolled during active disease. The rearrangement uses TRBV29-1 and TRBJ1-2; 7 bases map to TRBD1. DNA of the CDR3: TGCAGCGATGAAAACAGGGGAAACTATGGCTACACCTTC. Translated: CSDENRGNYGYTF. Variable domain in full (rest from reference TRBV29-1 and TRBJ1-2): SAVISQKPSRDICQRGTSLTIQCQVDSQVTMMFWYRQQPGQSLTLIATANQGSEATYESGFVIDKFPISRPNLTFSTLTVSNMSPEDSSIYLCSDENRGNYGYTFGSGTRLTVV.